The 21 T cell receptor beta chains below come from one sample, sequenced in a study of cytomegalovirus exposure and HLA in healthy donors. Sequenced by immunoSEQ multiplex PCR; TCRdb stores in-frame clones only, minus some. The sample includes some 150,000 clones, about 89% of them seen just once. The sequenced sample consisted of PBMCs. The source is a woman aged 18-29 years in good health and CMV-seropositive.

The chain links TRBV5-4 to TRBJ2-2; TRBD2 aligns across 10 bases. Losses at the gene ends were 3 bases for V and 3 bases for J; bases not matched to a gene: 11. Germline CDR1 and CDR2: SGHNT and YYREEE (reference sequence). The CDR3 is 18 amino acids. CDR3 DNA: TGTGCCAGCAGCTCCCCATTCAGCGGGAGGGACCACACCGGGGAGCTGTTTTTT. It translates to CASSSPFSGRDHTGELFF.

Concerning this clone: The same CDR3 also results from other DNA sequences found in this sample. The chain recombines TRBV6-5 with TRBJ1-3; no reliable D call. The CDR3 totals 15 residues. Per germline, CDR1 MNHEY and CDR2 SVGAGI. V lost 3 bases and J lost 0, with 9 bases in between. The CDR3 DNA follows: TGTGCCAGCAGTTATCGAGGAAGCTCTGGAAACACCATATATTTT. As protein: CASSYRGSSGNTIYF.

The rearrangement joins TRBV4-1 to TRBJ2-7, with TRBD1 matching 8 bases. Germline lookup yields CDR1 MGHRA and CDR2 YSYEKL. Germline trimming cut 2 bases from V and 2 bases from J; bases unmatched to any gene: 5. The CDR3 is made up of 15 amino acids. CDR3 nucleotide sequence: TGCGCCAGCAGCCAACCGGGACAGGAGACCTACGAGCAGTACTTC. This gives the protein CASSQPGQETYEQYF.

The V gene is TRBV11-2, the J gene TRBJ2-1, with 10 nucleotides matching TRBD2. With 3 bases clipped from V and 8 bases from J, the junction kept 4 bases outside the gene matches. Germline V gene data show CDR1 as SGHAT and CDR2 as FQNNGV. The CDR3 has 14 amino acids. CDR3 in amino acids: CASSLGSGRYEQFF. The CDR3 coding sequence is TGTGCCAGCAGCTTGGGTAGCGGGAGGTATGAGCAGTTCTTC.

In its sample, this clone was seen a few times. The CDR3 coding sequence is TGTGCCAGCAGCTTGGGCAGGGGGACGGAGGGCTACACCTTC. Its protein is CASSLGRGTEGYTF. The chain combines TRBV5-4 with TRBJ1-2; 7 nucleotides align to TRBD1. Germline V gene sequence: CDR1 SGHNT, CDR2 YYREEE (reference sequence). The V segment lost 0 bases and the J segment 8 bases; nucleotides outside the gene matches: 7. This CDR3 spans 14 amino acids.

The CDR3 protein is CASSPRGGGSGANVLTF. The CDR3, as DNA: TGCGCCAGCAGCCCGCGGGGGGGTGGCTCTGGGGCCAACGTCCTGACTTTC. The V call is TRBV5-1, the J call TRBJ2-6; TRBD2 agrees at 9 bases. V trimming: 4 bases; J trimming: 0 bases; junction bases outside the gene matches: 5. The CDR3 has 17 amino acids. CDR1 and CDR2 (germline): SGHRS, YFSETQ.

The CDR3 nucleotides are TGTGCCAGCAGCCCAGGAGTCGGGGCTGGGGCCAACGTCCTGACTTTC. Translating it yields CASSPGVGAGANVLTF. This chain connects TRBV7-2 to TRBJ2-6; D possibly corresponds to TRBD2 (5 bases). V lost 5 bases and J 2 bases, leaving 13 bases between the germline ends. Germline V lookup: CDR1 SGHTA, CDR2 FQGNSA. This CDR3 region has 16 residues.

The chain joins TRBV7-9 to TRBJ2-7; D is undetermined. The CDR3 length is 15 residues. Trimming took off 1 base at V and 0 bases at J, with 10 bases between the two ends. The germline gives CDR1 SEHNR, CDR2 FQNEAQ (reference sequence). The DNA of the CDR3 is TGTGCCAGCAGCTTAGGCGGCGGTAGCTCCTACGAGCAGTACTTC. This translates into CASSLGGGSSYEQYF.

J is TRBJ2-7 and V is TRBV7-2; the D is unclear. CDR3 length equals 14 residues. Germline V CDR1 and CDR2: SGHTA, FQGNSA. Deletions cut 5 bases from V and 5 bases from J, with 16 bases between. In nucleotides, the CDR3 is TGTGCCAGCAGCCCCGCCCAGTCAGGAAACGAGCAGTACTTC. Encoded protein: CASSPAQSGNEQYF.

The genes are TRBV5-1 and TRBJ2-5; 7 positions match TRBD1. Trimming took 3 bases from V and 2 from J; bases not matched to a gene: 4. The CDR3 totals 14 residues. Germline V gene data show CDR1 as SGHRS and CDR2 as YFSETQ. The CDR3 sequence: CASSSGQPQETQYF. CDR3 bases: TGCGCCAGCAGCTCGGGACAGCCACAAGAGACCCAGTACTTC.

The chain carries TRBV7-6 and TRBJ2-1; 13 nucleotides agree with TRBD2. This CDR3 is 19 amino acids long. Looked up from germline, CDR1 is SGHVS and CDR2 is FNYEAQ. Trimming at V came to 1 base and at J to 5 bases, leaving 11 bases not matched to a gene. The CDR3 nucleotides are TGTGCCAGCAGCTTAGATTCTAGGGGACTAGCGGGAACAAACAATGAGCAGTTCTTC. As protein: CASSLDSRGLAGTNNEQFF.

The gene calls are TRBV4-1 and TRBJ2-7, with TRBD1 as a possible D gene (6 bases). The CDR3 is 17 amino acids. The V gene lost 1 base and the J gene lost 4 bases, with 20 bases spanning the gap. The germline gives CDR1 MGHRA, CDR2 YSYEKL. The DNA of the CDR3 is TGCGCCAGCAGCCAAGTAATTGTCGAGAGCAGGGGTTACGAGCAGTACTTC. Translating gives CASSQVIVESRGYEQYF.

This chain joins TRBV9 and TRBJ1-3, with D uncertain. This CDR3 has 14 residues. The V gene lost 0 bases and the J gene lost 6 bases, with 10 bases spanning the gap. Germline-derived CDR1 and CDR2 are SGDLS and YYNGEE. The CDR3 is CASSVDVAPNTIYF. In nucleotides, the CDR3 is TGTGCCAGCAGCGTAGATGTGGCCCCAAACACCATATATTTT.

This clone was observed a few times. This chain joins TRBV5-4 and TRBJ2-1; a weak D match, TRBD1 (5 bases). This CDR3 is built from 12 residues. Trimming took 0 bases from V and 8 from J, leaving 6 bases between them. Germline-derived CDR1 and CDR2 are SGHNT and YYREEE (reference sequence). The CDR3 coding sequence is TGTGCCAGCAGCTTGGTACAGGATGAGCAGTTCTTC. Amino acid sequence: CASSLVQDEQFF.

The chain joins TRBV11-2 to TRBJ2-7; 7 nucleotides agree with TRBD2. Germline V lookup: CDR1 SGHAT, CDR2 FQNNGV. J lost 2 bases, V lost 4 bases, and 5 bases had no gene match. The CDR3 is 14 amino acids. DNA of the CDR3: TGTGCCAGCAGCTCTCGGGACTATACCTACGAGCAGTACTTC. It is translated as CASSSRDYTYEQYF. Together with reference TRBV11-2 and TRBJ2-7, the CDR3 gives the full variable domain: EAGVAQSPRYKIIEKRQSVAFWCNPISGHATLYWYQQILGQGPKLLIQFQNNGVVDDSQLPKDRFSAERLKGVDSTLKIQPAKLEDSAVYLCASSSRDYTYEQYFGPGTRLTVT.

For this clone: The junction departs from the called germline gene at one end, perhaps through a read error. This chain links TRBV5-1 with TRBJ2-5; 8 bases are shared with TRBD2. The CDR3 has 16 residues. Germline loops: CDR1 SGHRS, CDR2 YFSETQ. The CDR3 nucleotides read TGCGCCAGCAGCCCAAAGGGTAGCGGGATAGGAGAGGCCCAGTACTTC. It yields the protein CASSPKGSGIGEAQYF.

This clone was counted once. The V call is TRBV11-3, the J call TRBJ1-1; no definite D call. V lost 0 bases and J lost 13, with 12 bases in between. The CDR3 is 12 amino acids. The germline V gene encodes CDR1 SGHNT and CDR2 YENEEA. This chain's CDR3 is CASSLDPFQVFF. The CDR3, as DNA: TGTGCCAGCAGCTTAGATCCTTTTCAGGTTTTCTTT.

This chain connects TRBV4-2 to TRBJ2-1; D may be TRBD2 (6 bases). Germline V gives CDR1 LGHNA, CDR2 YNFKEQ. The CDR3 has 16 residues. The germline V and J ends were trimmed by 0 bases and 5 bases, with 14 bases remaining between them. CDR3 bases: TGTGCCAGCAGCCAAGATATGCTGGGACTCCACAATGAGCAGTTCTTC. This codes for CASSQDMLGLHNEQFF.

This chain joins TRBV9 and TRBJ1-3; unclear D gene. Germline V gives CDR1 SGDLS, CDR2 YYNGEE. The V end lost 0 bases, the J end lost 0 bases, and 10 bases lay between the germline ends. The CDR3 consists of 16 residues. As DNA, the CDR3 is TGTGCCAGCAGCGTAGGAGGGCGCTCCTCTGGAAACACCATATATTTT. The encoded protein is CASSVGGRSSGNTIYF.

This clone came up once. A single base separates this from a much larger clone, so it may be a read error. This sample also contains other DNA sequences that code for the same CDR3. J is TRBJ1-4 and V is TRBV5-6; a possible D gene is TRBD1 (6 bases). Germline lookup yields CDR1 SGHDT and CDR2 YYEEEE. The V end was cut by 7 bases, the J end by 5 bases, with 15 bases between. This CDR3 is 14 amino acids long. The CDR3 coding sequence is TGTGCCAGCTCGACGACAGGTACCAATGAAAAACTGTTTTTT. This gives the protein CASSTTGTNEKLFF.

The chain recombines TRBV5-6 with TRBJ2-5, with D uncertain. Germline loops: CDR1 SGHDT, CDR2 YYEEEE. V shed 0 bases and J shed 4 bases, with 10 bases lying between them. The CDR3 totals 14 residues. DNA for the CDR3: TGTGCCAGCAGCTTGGCGCGGAGAACAGAGACCCAGTACTTC. Its translation: CASSLARRTETQYF.